This T cell receptor beta chain was profiled in a study of cytomegalovirus exposure and HLA in healthy donors. Findings and caveats of the study: The study dropped some indistinguishable V segments, TRBV6-2 and TRBV6-3 among them. Follow-up analysis later connected one missense variant in DCLRE1C with trimming of TCR beta V- and J-genes.

Note on this clone: The antigen is unknown.

This PCR relied on a set of 60 Vbeta primers and 13 Jbeta primers. Sequenced by immunoSEQ multiplex PCR; TCRdb stores in-frame clones only, minus some. The data contain more than 150,000 clones, around four fifths of them seen just once; the ten biggest clones take up under 1.5%. The CDR3 has 11 amino acids. Germline V gene sequence: CDR1 SNHLY, CDR2 FYNNEI. This clonotype was obtained from a male donor in good health and CMV-seronegative. The chain links TRBV2 to TRBJ2-5, with no clear D. Matching the DNA end better, TRBJ2-7 makes the J call doubtful. Material: PBMCs. The CDR3 loop is CATATHYEQYF. The CDR3 DNA is TGTGCCACCGCGACCCACTACGAGCAGTACTTC.